This T cell receptor beta chain was identified in a study of blood T cells in healthy people across ages. The second PCR ran 7 to 11 cycles with a sample-barcoded 5' primer and J-beta primers. A single record per CDR3 protein comes from TCRdb applying MiXCR to the 5' RACE reads. The sample records just under 900,000 distinct CDR3 sequences, around 26% being singletons. This clonotype has just one count. V lost 4 bases to trimming and J lost 4 bases; unmatched junction nucleotides: 11. The CDR3 contains 17 residues. Germline V gives CDR1 MDHEN, CDR2 SYDVKM. This chain joins TRBV28 and TRBJ2-2; 8 bases fit TRBD2. This sequence was found in a woman of 80 years or more in good health. Specimen: blood. The CDR3 nucleotides read TGTGCCAGCAGTTCGCGGGGTTTAGCGGGGATCACCGGGGAGCTGTTTTTT. Its translation is CASSSRGLAGITGELFF.